This TCR beta chain is from a study of T cell repertoires in cytomegalovirus infection. Study-wide context: Public TCR beta signatures provided an indication of both CMV infection and a matching HLA type. General observations from the study: HLA-C-restricted CMV-specific TCR beta clonotypes were dominant in the ex vivo response. Accumulated public TCR beta family frequency recognized individuals carrying CMV together with the relevant HLA.

The CDR3 covers 15 residues. Germline V gene sequence: CDR1 SEHNR, CDR2 FQNEAQ (reference sequence). V gave up 1 base and J gave up 7 bases; unmatched junction bases: 6. TCRdb called the reads again in MiXCR, with one record for every CDR3 protein. The sample contains roughly 570,000 distinct CDR3 sequences, over 35% of which appear only once. This clonotype has just a few counts. Its antigen remains unknown. Source: cultured PBMCs, taken from culture after CMV antigen stimulation. V and J are TRBV7-9 and TRBJ2-1, with 8 positions matching TRBD1. The TCR originated in a human donor in good health (CMV status not recorded). Some clones in this sample may be carry-over from other donors' samples. The CDR3 DNA is TGTGCCAGCAGCTTAGTCAGGGGGCCAACGAATGAGCAGTTCTTC. Its translation: CASSLVRGPTNEQFF.